The clone carrying this TCR beta chain was counted only a few times. The CDR3 has 15 amino acids. Germline assignment: CDR1 SGHRS and CDR2 YFSETQ. Trimming removed 4 bases at V and 4 bases at J, with 14 bases between. TCRdb processed the RT-PCR reads anew with MiXCR; each CDR3 protein has one entry. Among about 680,000 distinct CDR3 sequences listed, 12% to 15% were seen once. This chain joins TRBV5-1 and TRBJ2-2; tentatively, D is TRBD2 (5 bases). The sequencing input was memory CD4+ T cells from blood. This TCR was sampled from a female donor in good health, serving as a healthy control. The CDR3 DNA reads as TGCGCCAGCAGCACCGCCTTACTAGGCACCGGGGAGCTGTTTTTT. It yields the protein CASSTALLGTGELFF.